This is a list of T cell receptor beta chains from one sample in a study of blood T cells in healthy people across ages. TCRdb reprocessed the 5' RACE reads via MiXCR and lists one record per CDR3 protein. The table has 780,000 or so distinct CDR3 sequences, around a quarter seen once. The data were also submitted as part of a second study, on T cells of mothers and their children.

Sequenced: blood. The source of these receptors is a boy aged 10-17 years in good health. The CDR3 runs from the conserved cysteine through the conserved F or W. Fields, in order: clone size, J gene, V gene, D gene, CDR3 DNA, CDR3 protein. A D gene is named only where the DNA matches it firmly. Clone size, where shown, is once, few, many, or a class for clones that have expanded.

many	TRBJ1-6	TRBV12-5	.	TGTGCTAGTGGTTTGGTACATCGGGGAGGTAATTCACCCCTCCACTTT	CASGLVHRGGNSPLHF
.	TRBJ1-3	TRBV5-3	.	TGTGCCAGAAGCTTGGAAGGGCAGAAGGGAAACACCATATATTTT	CARSLEGQKGNTIYF
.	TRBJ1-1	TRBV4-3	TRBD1	TGCGCCAGCAGCCAGGCTCCGGGACAGGGGTGGACTGAAGCTTTCTTT	CASSQAPGQGWTEAFF
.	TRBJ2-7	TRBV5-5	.	TGTGCCAGCAGCTTGTGGACAAGCTCCTACGAGCAGTACTTC	CASSLWTSSYEQYF
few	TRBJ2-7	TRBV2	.	TGTGCCAGCGATAGCTCCTACGAGCAGTACTTC	CASDSSYEQYF
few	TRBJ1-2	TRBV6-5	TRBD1	TGTGCCAGCAGTTACCTTCCGGGACAGGGGGTTATACCCTATGGCTACACCTTC	CASSYLPGQGVIPYGYTF
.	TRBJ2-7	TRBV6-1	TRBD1	TGTGCCAACAGTGAATGGGACAGGGGCTACGAGCAGTACTTC	CANSEWDRGYEQYF
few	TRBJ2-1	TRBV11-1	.	TGTGCCAGCAGTGAGGACACCATTCGCGATGAGCAGTTCTTC	CASSEDTIRDEQFF
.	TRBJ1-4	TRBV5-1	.	TGCGCCAGCAGCTTGGGCTTGGGAGAGTTGAATGAAAAACTGTTTTTT	CASSLGLGELNEKLFF
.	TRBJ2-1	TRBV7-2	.	TGTGCCAGCAGCCCAGAGGGGCGGCGGTTCTACAATGAGCAGTTCTTC	CASSPEGRRFYNEQFF
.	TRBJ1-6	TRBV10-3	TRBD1	TGTGCCATCAGGAGCAGGGGGGAAAATTCACCCCTCCACTTT	CAIRSRGENSPLHF
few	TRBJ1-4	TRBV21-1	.	TGTGCCAGCAGCAAATCGAATGAAAAACTGTTTTTT	CASSKSNEKLFF